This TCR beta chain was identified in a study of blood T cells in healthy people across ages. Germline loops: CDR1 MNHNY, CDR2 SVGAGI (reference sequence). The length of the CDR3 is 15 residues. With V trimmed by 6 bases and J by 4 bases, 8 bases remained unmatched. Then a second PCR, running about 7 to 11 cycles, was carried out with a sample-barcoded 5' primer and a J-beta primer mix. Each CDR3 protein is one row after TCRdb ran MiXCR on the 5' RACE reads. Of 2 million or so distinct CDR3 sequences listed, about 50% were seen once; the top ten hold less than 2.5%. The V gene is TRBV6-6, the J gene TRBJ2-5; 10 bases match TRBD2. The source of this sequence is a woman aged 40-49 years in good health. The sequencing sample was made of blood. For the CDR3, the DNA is TGTGCCAGCAGCATGGTGAGGACTAGCGGAGAGACCCAGTACTTC. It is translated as CASSMVRTSGETQYF.